The rows below give T cell receptor beta chains drawn from one sample of a study of cytomegalovirus exposure and HLA in healthy donors. Data came from immunoSEQ multiplex PCR; TCRdb stores just in-frame clones and leaves some out. The data contain around 120,000 clones, 80% to 90% of them singletons. The sequenced material came from PBMCs. The source of these receptors is a man aged 45-65 years in good health and CMV-seronegative. Each CDR3 is given with its conserved first and last residue. A D gene is named only where the DNA matches it firmly. For some rows the clone size is stated as once, few or many, or as a class when expanded; others skip it.

>few|TRBD1|TRBJ2-7|TRBV2
CASTRDRASYEQYF
TGTGCCAGCACCCGGGACAGGGCCTCCTACGAGCAGTACTTC
>NA|NA|TRBJ1-1|TRBV7-2
CASSLRMGRWTEAFF
TGTGCCAGCAGCCTCAGAATGGGGCGCTGGACTGAAGCTTTCTTT
>NA|TRBD1|TRBJ1-2|TRBV6-1
CASGTGSRYGYTF
TGTGCCAGCGGGACAGGCTCCCGCTATGGCTACACCTTC
>NA|NA|TRBJ1-6|TRBV7-2
CASSLGHRANSPLHF
TGTGCCAGCAGCTTAGGTCACCGAGCGAATTCACCCCTCCACTTT
>NA|TRBD1|TRBJ2-7|TRBV5-1
CASSLGGTDREQYF
TGCGCCAGCAGCTTGGGGGGGACAGATCGCGAGCAGTACTTC
>NA|NA|TRBJ1-4|TRBV7-2
CASSPGITNEKLFF
TGTGCCAGCAGCCCCGGTATAACTAATGAAAAACTGTTTTTT
>once|NA|TRBJ1-1|TRBV30
CAWSVVGTNTEAFF
TGTGCCTGGAGTGTGGTGGGGACAAACACTGAAGCTTTCTTT
>NA|NA|TRBJ2-7|TRBV10-2
CASNDDRPYEQYF
TGCGCCAGCAACGACGACAGGCCCTACGAGCAGTACTTC
>NA|NA|TRBJ1-6|TRBV30
CAWSGGLGISPLHF
TGTGCCTGGAGTGGGGGACTAGGGATTTCCCCCCTCCACTTT
>NA|NA|TRBJ2-5|TRBV5-4
CASSLAELQETQYF
TGTGCCAGCAGCTTGGCTGAGCTGCAAGAGACCCAGTACTTC
>NA|TRBD1|TRBJ1-2|TRBV5-4
CASSSWDSPNYGYTF
TGTGCCAGCAGCTCGTGGGACAGCCCTAACTATGGCTACACCTTC
>few|TRBD1|TRBJ2-3|TRBV4-3
CASSQGQGSTDTQYF
TGCGCCAGCAGCCAAGGACAGGGGAGCACAGATACGCAGTATTTT
>NA|NA|TRBJ2-1|TRBV7-2
CASSVSSSSYNEQFF
TGTGCCAGCAGCGTCTCGAGTTCCTCCTACAATGAGCAGTTCTTC
>NA|NA|TRBJ2-2|TRBV29-1
CSVFVHANTGELFF
TGCAGCGTTTTCGTACACGCGAACACCGGGGAGCTGTTTTTT
>few|NA|TRBJ1-1|TRBV6-5
CASSWEGGERAEAFF
TGTGCCAGCAGTTGGGAAGGGGGGGAGAGGGCTGAAGCTTTCTTT
>NA|NA|TRBJ1-2|TRBV10-2
CASSPDSYGYTF
TGCGCCAGCAGCCCCGACAGTTATGGCTACACCTTC
>NA|TRBD1|TRBJ1-2|TRBV7-8
CASSHWVERTGENVAYGYTF
TGTGCCAGCAGCCATTGGGTAGAGCGGACAGGGGAAAATGTGGCCTATGGCTACACCTTC